Listed below are T cell receptor beta chains from one sample, sequenced in a study of T cell changes during pregnancy in multiple sclerosis. Profiling relied on immunoSEQ multiplex PCR, and the TCRdb table lists in-frame clones only, not all of them. The repertoire consists of about 13,000 clones, with approximately 91% occurring once and the leading ten covering about 8.7%. The source material was CD8+ T cells from peripheral blood mononuclear cells, sampled in the first trimester of pregnancy. The receptors originated from a female donor with multiple sclerosis, enrolled in a pregnancy study. Each CDR3 is given with its conserved first and last residue. The D gene is left open where the match is weak. Expanded clones are given a class, and other clones once, few, many or no size at all.

>TRBV5-8|TRBD1|-|16|TRBJ1-2
TGTGCCTACCTAAAGCACAGGGGCCAACCTAACTATGGCTACACCTTC
CAYLKHRGQPNYGYTF
>TRBV5-1|-|-|18|TRBJ2-5
TGCGCCAGCAGCTTGGGGACCGAGTATACAGGGCTCCAAGAGACCCAGTACTTC
CASSLGTEYTGLQETQYF
>TRBV13|-|-|14|TRBJ2-3
TGTGCCAGCAGCTTAATCCCCGGAGAAGATACGCAGTATTTT
CASSLIPGEDTQYF
>TRBV6-4|-|-|13|TRBJ2-3
TGTGCCAGCAGTGAAGGGGACACAGATACGCAGTATTTT
CASSEGDTDTQYF
>TRBV6-1|-|few|14|TRBJ1-1
TGTGCCAGCAGTGAACGCCCAGAGGGCACTGAAGCTTTCTTT
CASSERPEGTEAFF
>TRBV13|TRBD1|-|17|TRBJ2-4
TGTGCCAGCAGCTTAGTGGGCGCGACAGGGGGTATAGCCATTCAGTACTTC
CASSLVGATGGIAIQYF
>TRBV30|-|-|12|TRBJ2-7
TGTGCCTTCAGGGGCTCCTCCTACGAGCAGTACTTC
CAFRGSSYEQYF
>TRBV7-9|-|-|17|TRBJ2-7
TGTGCCAGCAGCTTAGAACGAGGAGGAGCACCCTCCTACGAGCAGTACTTC
CASSLERGGAPSYEQYF
>TRBV13|TRBD1|-|16|TRBJ1-2
TGTGCCAGCAGCTTCGGCCGACAGGGGTGGTTGAATGGCTACACCTTC
CASSFGRQGWLNGYTF
>TRBV19|-|-|15|TRBJ1-4
TGTGCCAGTAGTCCGCTTCTGGAGGGAAATGAAAAACTGTTTTTT
CASSPLLEGNEKLFF
>TRBV5-7|TRBD1|once|15|TRBJ2-7
TGTGCCAGCAGCTTTTCCAGGACAGGGAACAACGAGCAGTACTTC
CASSFSRTGNNEQYF
>TRBV4-1|-|-|15|TRBJ1-1
TGCGCCAGCAGCCAAGGAGGGGGGGCGGATACTGAAGCTTTCTTT
CASSQGGGADTEAFF
>TRBV7-3|-|-|16|TRBJ1-1
TGTGCCAGCAGCTTTTGGACACCGGCTATAAACACTGAAGCTTTCTTT
CASSFWTPAINTEAFF
>TRBV6-6|-|-|16|TRBJ2-2
TGTGCCAGCAGTTACTCTTTGACAATCCTCACCGGGGAGCTGTTTTTT
CASSYSLTILTGELFF
>TRBV10-3|TRBD2|-|14|TRBJ2-1
TGTGCCAGCAAACTAGCGGGGGCCTACAATGAGCAGTTCTTC
CASKLAGAYNEQFF
>TRBV7-2|-|-|14|TRBJ1-1
TGTGCCAGCAGCTTAGTTGGGGGGAATACTGAAGCTTTCTTT
CASSLVGGNTEAFF
>TRBV7-6|TRBD2|-|15|TRBJ2-7
TGTGCCAGCAGCTATCTGGGAGCGGGGGGCTACGAGCAGTACTTC
CASSYLGAGGYEQYF
>TRBV13|TRBD1|-|15|TRBJ1-1
TGTGCCAGCAGCCACCTCGGGACAGGGGTGACTGAAGCTTTCTTT
CASSHLGTGVTEAFF
>TRBV4-3|TRBD2|-|14|TRBJ2-1
TGCGCCAGCAGTACTAGCGGAGACTACAATGAGCAGTTCTTC
CASSTSGDYNEQFF
>TRBV7-9|-|-|14|TRBJ1-2
TGTGCCAGCAGCTTAGGGGCGGGGGCGCATGGCTACACCTTC
CASSLGAGAHGYTF
>TRBV30|-|-|11|TRBJ1-2
TGTGCCTGGAGTGTAACCGGGGAGTACACCTTC
CAWSVTGEYTF
>TRBV7-9|-|once|15|TRBJ1-2
TGTGCCAGCAGCTTTCGACAGAATCCTAACTATGGCTACACCTTC
CASSFRQNPNYGYTF
>TRBV6-5|-|-|13|TRBJ1-1
TGTGCCAGCAGTTATAATGTCCAGGTTGAAGCTTTCTTT
CASSYNVQVEAFF
>TRBV7-6|-|-|15|TRBJ2-7
TGTGCCAGCAGTCCTCTTCGGGAAGACTACTACGAGCAGTACTTC
CASSPLREDYYEQYF
>TRBV19|TRBD1|-|15|TRBJ1-2
TGTGCCAGTAGTGGACGGACAGGGGGAGGTTATGGCTACACCTTC
CASSGRTGGGYGYTF
>TRBV6-4|TRBD2|-|14|TRBJ2-1
TGTGCCAGCAGTGGCGGGGGGGCCTACAATGAGCAGTTCTTC
CASSGGGAYNEQFF
>TRBV7-9|-|-|14|TRBJ1-2
TGTGCCAGCAGCTTAGTGTCCAGGCCCTATGGCTACACCTTC
CASSLVSRPYGYTF
>TRBV30|-|-|15|TRBJ1-3
TGTGCCTGGGAGGTGGAGGCCGCCTCTGGAAACACCATATATTTT
CAWEVEAASGNTIYF
>TRBV28|TRBD1|-|18|TRBJ1-1
TGTGCCAGCAGTCTCAAAGCCCCCCAGGGGGTACGGCACACTGAAGCTTTCTTT
CASSLKAPQGVRHTEAFF
>TRBV29-1|-|-|13|TRBJ2-3
TGCAGCGTTCTGACACGTAGCACAGATACGCAGTATTTT
CSVLTRSTDTQYF
>TRBV19|-|-|13|TRBJ1-1
TGTGCCAGCGGGAGGACACTAAACACTGAAGCTTTCTTT
CASGRTLNTEAFF
>TRBV30|-|-|13|TRBJ1-1
TGTGCCTGGAGTTATCGGGTGAACACTGAAGCTTTCTTT
CAWSYRVNTEAFF
>TRBV10-3|-|-|18|TRBJ2-3
TGTGCCATCAGTGAGTCGAGGAACGGGTGGGGGCCTACAGATACGCAGTATTTT
CAISESRNGWGPTDTQYF
>TRBV6-5|TRBD2|-|16|TRBJ2-6
TGTGCCAGCAGTTACTCCCGGGGGGCTGGGGCCAACGTCCTGACTTTC
CASSYSRGAGANVLTF
>TRBV7-8|-|-|13|TRBJ2-7
TGTGCCAGCAGCTTAGGGGGCAGCTCCGAGCAGTACTTC
CASSLGGSSEQYF
>TRBV30|-|-|13|TRBJ2-5
TGTGCCTGGAGTGGTCACCAGAGGGAGACCCAGTACTTC
CAWSGHQRETQYF
>TRBV11-2|-|-|16|TRBJ1-1
TGTGCCAGCAGCTTAGCCCGGCAGGGGACGAACACTGAAGCTTTCTTT
CASSLARQGTNTEAFF
>TRBV28|-|-|14|TRBJ1-2
TGTGCCAGCAGTTTCGCGGGGGCTGTCTATGGCTACACCTTC
CASSFAGAVYGYTF
>TRBV7-9|TRBD1|-|14|TRBJ2-2
TGTGCGAACCGCAGGGGGAAGAACACCGGGGAGCTGTTTTTT
CANRRGKNTGELFF
>TRBV6-5|-|medium-sized|15|TRBJ1-3
TGTGCCAGCAGGCAACAGGTCGACTCTGGAAACACCATATATTTT
CASRQQVDSGNTIYF
>TRBV6-5|TRBD1|once|14|TRBJ2-1
TGTGCCAGCAGAAACAGGGGACCTCTCAATGAGCAGTTCTTC
CASRNRGPLNEQFF
>TRBV7-9|-|-|19|TRBJ1-1
TGTGCCAGCAGCTTATTCCCCTCCTCGACAAGGAACGTTTACACTGAAGCTTTCTTT
CASSLFPSSTRNVYTEAFF
>TRBV12-5|-|-|13|TRBJ2-3
TGTGCTAGTGGCTACCACCGGGTAGATACGCAGTATTTT
CASGYHRVDTQYF
>TRBV9|-|-|12|TRBJ2-3
TGTGCCAGCAGCGTAGACTTAGATACGCAGTATTTT
CASSVDLDTQYF
>TRBV28|-|-|15|TRBJ2-3
TGTGCCAGCAGTTTGGGCACAGGGCCTAGGGATACGCAGTATTTT
CASSLGTGPRDTQYF